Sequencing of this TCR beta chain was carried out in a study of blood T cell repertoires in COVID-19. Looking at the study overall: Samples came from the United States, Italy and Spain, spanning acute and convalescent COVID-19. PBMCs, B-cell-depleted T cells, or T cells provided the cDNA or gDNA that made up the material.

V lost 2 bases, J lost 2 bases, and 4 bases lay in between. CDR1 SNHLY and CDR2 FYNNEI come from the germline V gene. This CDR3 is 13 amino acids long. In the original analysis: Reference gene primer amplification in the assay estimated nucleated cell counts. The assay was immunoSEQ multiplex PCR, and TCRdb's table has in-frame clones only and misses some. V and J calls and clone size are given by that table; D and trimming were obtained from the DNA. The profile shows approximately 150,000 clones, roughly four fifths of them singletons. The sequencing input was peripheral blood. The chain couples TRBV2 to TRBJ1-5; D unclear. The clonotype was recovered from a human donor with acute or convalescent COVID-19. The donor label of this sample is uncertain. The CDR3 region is CASSEQGNQPQHF. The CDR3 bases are TGTGCCAGCAGTGAACAGGGCAATCAGCCCCAGCATTTT.